The present entry profiles one T cell receptor beta chain with its context. Trimming took off 4 bases at V and 6 bases at J, with 15 bases between the two ends. The CDR3 runs 15 residues. Germline CDR1 and CDR2: MNHEY and SVGAGI. This entry is derived from a study of blood T cell repertoires in COVID-19. Turning to the study itself: From T cells, B-cell-depleted T cells, or PBMCs came the material, which was cDNA or gDNA.

Assay: immunoSEQ multiplex PCR; the TCRdb copy retains only in-frame clones and omits some. The repertoire includes 150,000 or so clones, roughly four fifths of them detected once, and roughly 1.5% sits in the top ten. Sequencing was done on a sample of peripheral blood. This chain links TRBV6-5 with TRBJ2-2; no clear D. This clonotype was sampled from a man older than 75 with acute or convalescent COVID-19. CDR3 loop: CASSSKSLGAGELFF. CDR3 coding DNA: TGTGCCAGCAGTTCTAAAAGTCTAGGAGCCGGGGAGCTGTTTTTT.